Sequencing of this T cell receptor beta chain was carried out in a study of STAT5B mutations in CD4+ large granular lymphocyte leukemia. Study-level information: Among healthy controls, a particular HLA allele went with more CDR3 'QG' motifs.

Germline V gene lookup returns CDR1 MDHEN and CDR2 SYDVKM. Between the trimmed V and J ends, which lost 3 bases and 1 base, there was a span of 16 bases. CDR3 length equals 16 residues. Assay used: immunoSEQ multiplex PCR; TCRdb lists only in-frame clones, some missing. The sample has about 33,000 clones; about four fifths are singletons. As to this clone: The antigen is not known.

Study outcomes and limitations: Compared with healthy controls (2/35), patient top clones favored TRBV06 (8/27).

Sequencing was done on a sample of CD4+ T cells from blood buffy coats. The V call is TRBV28, the J call TRBJ2-7, with D tentatively TRBD1 or TRBD2 (5 bases each). This receptor was taken from a human donor in good health. CDR3 loop: CASSLFTGTESYEQYF. CDR3 in DNA: TGTGCCAGCAGTTTGTTCACCGGGACGGAATCCTACGAGCAGTACTTC.